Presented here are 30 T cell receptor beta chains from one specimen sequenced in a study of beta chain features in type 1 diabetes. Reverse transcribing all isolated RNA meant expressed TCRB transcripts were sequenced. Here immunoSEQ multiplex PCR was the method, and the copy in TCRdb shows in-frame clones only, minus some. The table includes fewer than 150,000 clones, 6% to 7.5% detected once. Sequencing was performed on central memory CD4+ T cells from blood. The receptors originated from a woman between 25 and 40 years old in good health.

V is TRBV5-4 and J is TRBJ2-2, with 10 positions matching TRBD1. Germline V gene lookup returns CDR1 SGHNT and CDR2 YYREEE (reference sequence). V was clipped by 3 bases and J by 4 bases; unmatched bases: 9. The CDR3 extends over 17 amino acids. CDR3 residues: CASSSGTGAGGTGELFF. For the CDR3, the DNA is TGTGCCAGCAGCTCCGGGACAGGGGCTGGGGGCACCGGGGAGCTGTTTTTT.

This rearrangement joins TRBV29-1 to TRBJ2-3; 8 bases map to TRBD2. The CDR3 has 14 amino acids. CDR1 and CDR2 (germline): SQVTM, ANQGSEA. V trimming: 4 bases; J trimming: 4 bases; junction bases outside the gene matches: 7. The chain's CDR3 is CSVGRTSSADTQYF. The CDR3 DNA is TGCAGCGTTGGAAGGACTAGCTCAGCAGATACGCAGTATTTT.

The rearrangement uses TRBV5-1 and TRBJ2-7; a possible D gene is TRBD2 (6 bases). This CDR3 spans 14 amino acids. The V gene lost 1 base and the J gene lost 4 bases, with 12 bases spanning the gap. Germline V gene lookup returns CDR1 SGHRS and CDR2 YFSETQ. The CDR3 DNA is TGCGCCAGCAGCTTGCGGGGGAGCCCGTACGAGCAGTACTTC. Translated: CASSLRGSPYEQYF. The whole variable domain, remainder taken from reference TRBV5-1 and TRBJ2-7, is KAGVTQTPRYLIKTRGQQVTLSCSPISGHRSVSWYQQTPGQGLQFLFEYFSETQRNKGNFPGRFSGRQFSNSRSEMNVSTLELGDSALYLCASSLRGSPYEQYFGPGTRLTVT.

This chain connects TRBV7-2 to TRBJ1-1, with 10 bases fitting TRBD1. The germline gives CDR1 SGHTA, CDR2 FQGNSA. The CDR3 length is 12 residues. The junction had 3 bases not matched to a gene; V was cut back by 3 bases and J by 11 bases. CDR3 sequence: CASSFLDRGAFF. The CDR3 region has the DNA TGTGCCAGCAGCTTCTTGGACAGGGGGGCTTTCTTT.

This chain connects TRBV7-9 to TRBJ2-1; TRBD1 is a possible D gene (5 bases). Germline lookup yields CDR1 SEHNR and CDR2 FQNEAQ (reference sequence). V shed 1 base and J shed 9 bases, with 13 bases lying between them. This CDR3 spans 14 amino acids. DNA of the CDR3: TGTGCCAGCAGCTTAGGGGGCCTAGAAGGTGAGCAGTTCTTC. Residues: CASSLGGLEGEQFF.

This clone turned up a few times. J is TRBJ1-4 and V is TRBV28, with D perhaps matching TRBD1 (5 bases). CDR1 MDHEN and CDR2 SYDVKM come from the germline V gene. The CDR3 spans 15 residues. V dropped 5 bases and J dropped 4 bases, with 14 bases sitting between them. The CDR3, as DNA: TGTGCCAGCAGTGGGGCCCACAGCCTTAATGAAAAACTGTTTTTT. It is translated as CASSGAHSLNEKLFF. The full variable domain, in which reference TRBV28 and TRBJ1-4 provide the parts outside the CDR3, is DVKVTQSSRYLVKRTGEKVFLECVQDMDHENMFWYRQDPGLGLRLIYFSYDVKMKEKGDIPEGYSVSREKKERFSLILESASTNQTSMYLCASSGAHSLNEKLFFGSGTQLSVL.

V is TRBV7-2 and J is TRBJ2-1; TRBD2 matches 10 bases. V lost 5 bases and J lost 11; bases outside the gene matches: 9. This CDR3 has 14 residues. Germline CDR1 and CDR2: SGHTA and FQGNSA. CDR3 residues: CASSDGLAVKQQFF. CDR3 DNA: TGTGCCAGCAGCGACGGACTAGCGGTAAAACAGCAGTTCTTC.

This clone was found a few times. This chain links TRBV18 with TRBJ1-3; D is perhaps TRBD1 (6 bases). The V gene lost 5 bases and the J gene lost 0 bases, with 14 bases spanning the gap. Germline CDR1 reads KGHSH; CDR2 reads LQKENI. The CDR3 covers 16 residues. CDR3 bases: TGTGCCAGCTCAGACAGGCAGGCCGTCTCTGGAAACACCATATATTTT. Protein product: CASSDRQAVSGNTIYF.

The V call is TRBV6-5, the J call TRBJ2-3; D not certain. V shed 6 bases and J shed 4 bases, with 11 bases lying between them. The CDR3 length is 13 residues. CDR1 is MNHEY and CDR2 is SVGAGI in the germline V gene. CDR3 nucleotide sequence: TGTGCCAGCAGCTCCGGGTGGGCAGATACGCAGTATTTT. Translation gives CASSSGWADTQYF.

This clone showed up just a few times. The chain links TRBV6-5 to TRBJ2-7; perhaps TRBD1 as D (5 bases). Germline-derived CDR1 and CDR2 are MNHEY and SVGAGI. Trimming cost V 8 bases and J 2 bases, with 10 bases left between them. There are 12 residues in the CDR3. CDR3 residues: CASGAATYEQYF. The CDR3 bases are TGTGCCAGCGGGGCGGCAACCTACGAGCAGTACTTC.

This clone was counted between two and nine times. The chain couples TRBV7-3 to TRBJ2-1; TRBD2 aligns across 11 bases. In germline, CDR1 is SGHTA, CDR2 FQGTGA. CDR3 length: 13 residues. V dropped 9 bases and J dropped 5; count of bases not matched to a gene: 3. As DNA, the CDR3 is TGTGCCAGTTTAGCGGGAGGGAACAATGAGCAGTTCTTC. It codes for CASLAGGNNEQFF.

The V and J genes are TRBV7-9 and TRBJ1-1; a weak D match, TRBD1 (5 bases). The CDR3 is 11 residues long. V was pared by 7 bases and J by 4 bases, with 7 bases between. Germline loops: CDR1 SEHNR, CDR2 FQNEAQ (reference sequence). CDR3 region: CASKDTTEAFF. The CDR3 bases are TGTGCCAGCAAGGACACCACTGAAGCTTTCTTT.

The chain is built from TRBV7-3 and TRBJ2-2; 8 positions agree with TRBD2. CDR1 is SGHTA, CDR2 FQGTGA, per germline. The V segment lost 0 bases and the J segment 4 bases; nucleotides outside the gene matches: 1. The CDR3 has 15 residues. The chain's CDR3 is CASSLTSGVTGELFF. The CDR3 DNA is TGTGCCAGCAGCTTAACTAGCGGGGTCACCGGGGAGCTGTTTTTT. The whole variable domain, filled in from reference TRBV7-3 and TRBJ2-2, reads GAGVSQTPSNKVTEKGKYVELRCDPISGHTALYWYRQSLGQGPEFLIYFQGTGAADDSGLPNDRFFAVRPEGSVSTLKIQRTERGDSAVYLCASSLTSGVTGELFFGEGSRLTVL.

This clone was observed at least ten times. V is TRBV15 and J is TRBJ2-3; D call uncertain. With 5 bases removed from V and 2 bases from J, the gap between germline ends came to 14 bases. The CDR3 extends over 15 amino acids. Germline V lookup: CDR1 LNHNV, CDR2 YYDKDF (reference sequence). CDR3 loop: CATSSRTEVTDTQYF. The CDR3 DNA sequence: TGTGCCACCAGCTCCCGAACAGAAGTCACAGATACGCAGTATTTT. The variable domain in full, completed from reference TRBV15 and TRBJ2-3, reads DAMVIQNPRYQVTQFGKPVTLSCSQTLNHNVMYWYQQKSSQAPKLLFHYYDKDFNNEADTPDNFQSRRPNTSFCFLDIRSPGLGDTAMYLCATSSRTEVTDTQYFGPGTRLTVL.

CDR3 in DNA: TGTGCCAGCAGCTTAGGAAGCGGGACGAACTACAATGAGCAGTTCTTC. Residues: CASSLGSGTNYNEQFF. This chain joins TRBV7-2 and TRBJ2-1; 7 positions match TRBD2. The V segment lost 1 base and the J segment 3 bases; nucleotides outside the gene matches: 6. The CDR3 covers 16 residues. Per germline, CDR1 SGHTA and CDR2 FQGNSA.

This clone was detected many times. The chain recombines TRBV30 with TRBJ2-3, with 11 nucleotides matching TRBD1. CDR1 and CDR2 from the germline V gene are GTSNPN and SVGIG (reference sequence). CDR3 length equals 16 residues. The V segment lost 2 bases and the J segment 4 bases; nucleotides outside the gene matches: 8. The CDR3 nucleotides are TGTGCCTGGAGTTCCCCGGACAGGGGGCAGGCAGATACGCAGTATTTT. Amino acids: CAWSSPDRGQADTQYF.

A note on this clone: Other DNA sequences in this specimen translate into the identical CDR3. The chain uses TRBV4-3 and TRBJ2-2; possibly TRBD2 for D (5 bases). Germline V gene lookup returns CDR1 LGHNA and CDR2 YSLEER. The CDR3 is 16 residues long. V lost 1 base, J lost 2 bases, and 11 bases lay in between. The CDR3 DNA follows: TGCGCCAGCAGCCAAGGTACCAGCGGCAACACCGGGGAGCTGTTTTTT. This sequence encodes CASSQGTSGNTGELFF.

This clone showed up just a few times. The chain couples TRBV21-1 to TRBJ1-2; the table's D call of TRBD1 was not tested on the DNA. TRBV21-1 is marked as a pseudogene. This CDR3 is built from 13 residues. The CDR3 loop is CASSNSPGEGYTF. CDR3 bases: TGTGCCAGCAGCAATTCTCCAGGGGAAGGCTACACCTTC.

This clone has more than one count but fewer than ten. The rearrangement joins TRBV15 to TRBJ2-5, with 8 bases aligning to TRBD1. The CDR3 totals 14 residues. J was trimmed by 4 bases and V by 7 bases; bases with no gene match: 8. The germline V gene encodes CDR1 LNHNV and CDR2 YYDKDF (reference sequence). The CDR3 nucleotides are TGTGCCACCACTCCAGGGGGCGTAAGAGAGACCCAGTACTTC. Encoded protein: CATTPGGVRETQYF. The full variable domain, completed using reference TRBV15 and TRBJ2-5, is DAMVIQNPRYQVTQFGKPVTLSCSQTLNHNVMYWYQQKSSQAPKLLFHYYDKDFNNEADTPDNFQSRRPNTSFCFLDIRSPGLGDTAMYLCATTPGGVRETQYFGPGTRLLVL.

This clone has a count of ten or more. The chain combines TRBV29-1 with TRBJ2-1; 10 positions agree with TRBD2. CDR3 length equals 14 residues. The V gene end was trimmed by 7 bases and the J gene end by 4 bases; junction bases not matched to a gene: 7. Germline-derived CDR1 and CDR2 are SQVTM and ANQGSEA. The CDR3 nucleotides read TGCAGCGAACTGACTAGCGGGTTGTACAATGAGCAGTTCTTC. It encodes CSELTSGLYNEQFF.

The CDR3 DNA follows: TGTGCCAGCAGCTTAGCGGGAGGGGGGTTCTACGAGCAGTACTTC. Its protein is CASSLAGGGFYEQYF. V is TRBV7-2 and J is TRBJ2-7, with D maybe TRBD2 (7 bases). The CDR3 has 15 residues. Looked up from germline, CDR1 is SGHTA and CDR2 is FQGNSA. V dropped 0 bases and J dropped 3 bases, with 12 bases sitting between them.

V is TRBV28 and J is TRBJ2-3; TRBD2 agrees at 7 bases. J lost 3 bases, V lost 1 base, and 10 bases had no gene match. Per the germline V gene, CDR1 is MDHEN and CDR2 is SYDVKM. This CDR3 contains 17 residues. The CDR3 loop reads CASSLSRSRGGTDTQYF. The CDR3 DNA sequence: TGTGCCAGCAGTTTATCCCGCTCGAGGGGAGGGACAGATACGCAGTATTTT. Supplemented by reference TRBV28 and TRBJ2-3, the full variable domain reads DVKVTQSSRYLVKRTGEKVFLECVQDMDHENMFWYRQDPGLGLRLIYFSYDVKMKEKGDIPEGYSVSREKKERFSLILESASTNQTSMYLCASSLSRSRGGTDTQYFGPGTRLTVL.

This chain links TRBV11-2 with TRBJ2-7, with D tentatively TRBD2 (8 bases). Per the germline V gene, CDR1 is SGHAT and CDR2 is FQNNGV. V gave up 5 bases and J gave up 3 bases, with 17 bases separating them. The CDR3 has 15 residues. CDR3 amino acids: CASSTRGGQHYEQYF. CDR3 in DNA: TGTGCCAGCAGCACCCGGGGGGGACAGCACTACGAGCAGTACTTC.

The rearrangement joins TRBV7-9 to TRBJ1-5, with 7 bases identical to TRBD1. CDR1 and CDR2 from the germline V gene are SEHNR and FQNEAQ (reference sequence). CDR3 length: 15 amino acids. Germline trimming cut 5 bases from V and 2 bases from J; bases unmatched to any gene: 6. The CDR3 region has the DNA TGTGCCAGCAGCCCGGGGGACAGTGGCAATCAGCCCCAGCATTTT. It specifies CASSPGDSGNQPQHF.

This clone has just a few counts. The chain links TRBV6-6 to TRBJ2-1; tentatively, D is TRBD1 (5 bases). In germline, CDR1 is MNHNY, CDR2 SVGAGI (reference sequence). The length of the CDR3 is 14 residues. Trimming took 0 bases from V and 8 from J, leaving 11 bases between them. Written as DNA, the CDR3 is TGTGCCAGCAGTTACTCGACGTGGGGCGATGAGCAGTTCTTC. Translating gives CASSYSTWGDEQFF.

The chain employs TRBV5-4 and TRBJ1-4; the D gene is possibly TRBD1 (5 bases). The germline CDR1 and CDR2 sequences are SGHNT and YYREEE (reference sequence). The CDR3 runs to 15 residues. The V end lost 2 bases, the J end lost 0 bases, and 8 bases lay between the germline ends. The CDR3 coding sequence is TGTGCCAGCAGCTTTGACAGAACAACTAATGAAAAACTGTTTTTT. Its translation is CASSFDRTTNEKLFF.

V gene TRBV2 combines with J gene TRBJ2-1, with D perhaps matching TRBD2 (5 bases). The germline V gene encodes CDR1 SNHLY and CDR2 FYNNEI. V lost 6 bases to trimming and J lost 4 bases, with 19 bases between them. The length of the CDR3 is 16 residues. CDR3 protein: CASRSSRARGYNEQFF. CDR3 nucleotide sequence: TGTGCCAGCAGGAGTTCGAGGGCCCGGGGTTACAATGAGCAGTTCTTC.

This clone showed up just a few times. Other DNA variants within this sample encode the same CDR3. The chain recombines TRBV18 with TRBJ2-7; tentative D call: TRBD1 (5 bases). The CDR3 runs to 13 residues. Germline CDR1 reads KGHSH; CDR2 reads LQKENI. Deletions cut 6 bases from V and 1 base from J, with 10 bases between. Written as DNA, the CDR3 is TGTGCCAGCTCCCCGACAGTTTCCTACGAGCAGTACTTC. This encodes CASSPTVSYEQYF.

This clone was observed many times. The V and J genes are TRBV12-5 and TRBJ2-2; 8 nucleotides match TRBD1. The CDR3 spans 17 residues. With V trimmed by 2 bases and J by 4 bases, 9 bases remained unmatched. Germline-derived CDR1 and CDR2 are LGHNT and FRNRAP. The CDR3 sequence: CASGLITGGESTGELFF. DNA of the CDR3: TGTGCTAGTGGTTTGATCACAGGGGGTGAGAGCACCGGGGAGCTGTTTTTT. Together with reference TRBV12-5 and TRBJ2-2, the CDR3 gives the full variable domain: DARVTQTPRHKVTEMGQEVTMRCQPILGHNTVFWYRQTMMQGLELLAYFRNRAPLDDSGMPKDRFSAEMPDATLATLKIQPSEPRDSAVYFCASGLITGGESTGELFFGEGSRLTVL.

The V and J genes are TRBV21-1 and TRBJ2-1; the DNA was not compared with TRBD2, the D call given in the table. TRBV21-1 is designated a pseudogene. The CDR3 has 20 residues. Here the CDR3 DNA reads TGTGCCAGCAGCAAAGCGCTCCCCAGACTAGCGGGAGGGCCCTACAATGAGCAGTTCTTC. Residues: CASSKALPRLAGGPYNEQFF.